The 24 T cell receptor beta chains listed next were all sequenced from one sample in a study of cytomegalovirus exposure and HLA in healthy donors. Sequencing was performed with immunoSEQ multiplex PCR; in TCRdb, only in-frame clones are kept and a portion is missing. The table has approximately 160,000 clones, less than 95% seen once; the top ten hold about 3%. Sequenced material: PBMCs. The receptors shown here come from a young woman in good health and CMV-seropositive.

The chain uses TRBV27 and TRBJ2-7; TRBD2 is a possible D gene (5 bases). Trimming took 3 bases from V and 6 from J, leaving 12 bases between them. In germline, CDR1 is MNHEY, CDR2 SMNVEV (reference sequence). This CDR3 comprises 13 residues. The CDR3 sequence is CASSFASSSEQYF. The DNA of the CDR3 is TGTGCCAGCAGTTTTGCTAGCTCCAGCGAGCAGTACTTC.

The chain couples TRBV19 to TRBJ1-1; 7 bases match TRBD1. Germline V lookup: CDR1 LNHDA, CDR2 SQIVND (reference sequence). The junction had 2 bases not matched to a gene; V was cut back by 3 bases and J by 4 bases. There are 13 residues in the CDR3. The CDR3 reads CASSMGTVTEAFF. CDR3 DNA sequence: TGTGCCAGTAGTATGGGGACAGTCACTGAAGCTTTCTTT.

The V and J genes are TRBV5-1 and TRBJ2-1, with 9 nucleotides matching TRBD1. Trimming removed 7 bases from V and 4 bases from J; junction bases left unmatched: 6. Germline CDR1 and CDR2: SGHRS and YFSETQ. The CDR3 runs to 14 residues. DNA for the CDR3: TGCGCCAGCGGGGGGACAGGGAATTACAATGAGCAGTTCTTC. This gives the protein CASGGTGNYNEQFF.

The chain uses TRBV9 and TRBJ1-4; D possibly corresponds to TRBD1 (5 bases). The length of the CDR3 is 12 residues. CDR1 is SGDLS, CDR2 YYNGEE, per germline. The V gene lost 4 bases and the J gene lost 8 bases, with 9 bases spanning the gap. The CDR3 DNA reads TGTGCCAGCAGCTCTGGGGGGGAAAAACTGTTTTTT. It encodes CASSSGGEKLFF.

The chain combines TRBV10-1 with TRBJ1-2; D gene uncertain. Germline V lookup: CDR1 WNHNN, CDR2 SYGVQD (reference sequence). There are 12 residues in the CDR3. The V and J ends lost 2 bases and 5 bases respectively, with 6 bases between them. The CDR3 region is CASSEGSYGYTF. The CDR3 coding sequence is TGCGCCAGCAGTGAGGGCTCGTATGGCTACACCTTC.

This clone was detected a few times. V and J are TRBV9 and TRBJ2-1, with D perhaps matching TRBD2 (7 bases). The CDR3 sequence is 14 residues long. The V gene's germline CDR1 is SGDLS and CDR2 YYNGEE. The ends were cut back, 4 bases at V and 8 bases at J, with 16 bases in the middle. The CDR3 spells CASSSQTGGDEQFF. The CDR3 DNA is TGTGCCAGCAGCTCCCAGACGGGGGGCGATGAGCAGTTCTTC.

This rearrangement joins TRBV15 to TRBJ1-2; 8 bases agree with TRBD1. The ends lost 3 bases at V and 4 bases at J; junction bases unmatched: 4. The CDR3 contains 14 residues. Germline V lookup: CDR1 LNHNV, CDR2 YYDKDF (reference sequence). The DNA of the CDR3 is TGTGCCACCAGCAGGGACAGGGAGAGCTATGGCTACACCTTC. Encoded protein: CATSRDRESYGYTF.

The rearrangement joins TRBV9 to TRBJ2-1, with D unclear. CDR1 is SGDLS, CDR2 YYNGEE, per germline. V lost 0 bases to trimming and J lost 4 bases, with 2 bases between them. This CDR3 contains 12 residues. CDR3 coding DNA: TGTGCCAGCAGCGTAGCTTACAATGAGCAGTTCTTC. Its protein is CASSVAYNEQFF.

CDR3 sequence: CASSLDRGDEQYF. Here the CDR3 DNA reads TGTGCCAGCAGCCTGGACAGGGGTGATGAGCAGTACTTC. V and J are TRBV27 and TRBJ2-7; TRBD1 matches at 9 bases. Germline CDR1 is MNHEY and CDR2 is SMNVEV (reference sequence). V shed 6 bases and J 7 bases; nucleotides not matched to a gene: 7. The CDR3 contains 13 residues.

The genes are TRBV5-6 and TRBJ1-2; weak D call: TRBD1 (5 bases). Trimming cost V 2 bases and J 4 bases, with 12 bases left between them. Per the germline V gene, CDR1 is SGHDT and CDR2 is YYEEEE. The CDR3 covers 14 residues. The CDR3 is CASSLSGVSYGYTF. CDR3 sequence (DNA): TGTGCCAGCAGCTTATCGGGGGTTAGCTATGGCTACACCTTC. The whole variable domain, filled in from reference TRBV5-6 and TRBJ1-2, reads DAGVTQSPTHLIKTRGQQVTLRCSPKSGHDTVSWYQQALGQGPQFIFQYYEEEERQRGNFPDRFSGHQFPNYSSELNVNALLLGDSALYLCASSLSGVSYGYTFGSGTRLTVV.

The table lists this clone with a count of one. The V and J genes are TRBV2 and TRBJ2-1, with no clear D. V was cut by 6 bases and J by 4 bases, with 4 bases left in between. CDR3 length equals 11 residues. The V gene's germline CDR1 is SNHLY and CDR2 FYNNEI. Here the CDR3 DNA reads TGTGCCAGCAGCCAATACAATGAGCAGTTCTTC. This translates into CASSQYNEQFF.

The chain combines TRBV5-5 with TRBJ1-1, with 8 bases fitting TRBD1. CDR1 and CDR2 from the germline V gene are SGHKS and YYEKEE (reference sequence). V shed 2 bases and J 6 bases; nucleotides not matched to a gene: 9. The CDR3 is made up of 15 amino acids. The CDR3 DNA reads TGTGCCAGCAGCTTTGAGGGACAGGCTTTACCTGAAGCTTTCTTT. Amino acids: CASSFEGQALPEAFF.

CDR3 bases: TGTGCCAGTGCGGCAACGGACTACGAGCAGTACTTC. Translation gives CASAATDYEQYF. The rearrangement joins TRBV19 to TRBJ2-7; D is unresolved. Germline assignment: CDR1 LNHDA and CDR2 SQIVND (reference sequence). This CDR3 has 12 residues. V lost 8 bases and J lost 3, with 11 bases in between.

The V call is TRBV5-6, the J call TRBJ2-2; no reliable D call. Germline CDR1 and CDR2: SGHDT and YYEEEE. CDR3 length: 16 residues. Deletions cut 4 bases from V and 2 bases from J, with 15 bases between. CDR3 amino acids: CASSLVVLPNTGELFF. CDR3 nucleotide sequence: TGTGCCAGCAGCCTGGTCGTACTACCTAACACCGGGGAGCTGTTTTTT.

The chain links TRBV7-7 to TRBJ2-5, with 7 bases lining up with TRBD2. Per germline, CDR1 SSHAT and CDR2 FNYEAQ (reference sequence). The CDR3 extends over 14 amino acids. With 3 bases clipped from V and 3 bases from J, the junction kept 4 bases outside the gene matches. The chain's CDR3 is CASSFGGSKETQYF. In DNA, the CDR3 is TGTGCCAGCAGCTTCGGCGGGAGTAAAGAGACCCAGTACTTC.

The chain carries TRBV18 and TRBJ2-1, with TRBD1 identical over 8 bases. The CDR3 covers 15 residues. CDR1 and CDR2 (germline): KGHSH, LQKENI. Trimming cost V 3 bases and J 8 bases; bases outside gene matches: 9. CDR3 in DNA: TGTGCCAGCTCACCGCCAAGAACACAGGGGGATGAGCAGTTCTTC. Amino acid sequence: CASSPPRTQGDEQFF. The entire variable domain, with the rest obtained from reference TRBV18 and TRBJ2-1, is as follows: NAGVMQNPRHLVRRRGQEARLRCSPMKGHSHVYWYRQLPEEGLKFMVYLQKENIIDESGMPKERFSAEFPKEGPSILRIQQVVRGDSAAYFCASSPPRTQGDEQFFGPGTRLTVL.

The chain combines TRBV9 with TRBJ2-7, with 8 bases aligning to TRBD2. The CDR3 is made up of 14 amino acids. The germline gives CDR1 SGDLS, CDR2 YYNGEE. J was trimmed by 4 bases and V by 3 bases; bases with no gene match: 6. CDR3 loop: CASSAGGEIYEQYF. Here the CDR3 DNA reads TGTGCCAGCAGCGCCGGGGGGGAGATTTACGAGCAGTACTTC.

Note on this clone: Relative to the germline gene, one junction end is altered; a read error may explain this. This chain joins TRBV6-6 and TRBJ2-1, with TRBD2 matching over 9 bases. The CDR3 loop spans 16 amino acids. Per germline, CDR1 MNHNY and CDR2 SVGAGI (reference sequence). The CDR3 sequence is CASTALAGVSVNEQFF. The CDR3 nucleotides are TGTGCTAGCACGGCATTAGCGGGAGTTTCTGTGAATGAGCAGTTCTTC.

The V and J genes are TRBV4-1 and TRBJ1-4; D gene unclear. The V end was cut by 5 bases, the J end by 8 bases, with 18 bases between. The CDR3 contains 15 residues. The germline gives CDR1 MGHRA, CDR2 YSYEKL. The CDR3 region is CASSSRVMRAEKLFF. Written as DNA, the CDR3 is TGCGCCAGCAGCTCACGGGTAATGCGCGCCGAAAAACTGTTTTTT.

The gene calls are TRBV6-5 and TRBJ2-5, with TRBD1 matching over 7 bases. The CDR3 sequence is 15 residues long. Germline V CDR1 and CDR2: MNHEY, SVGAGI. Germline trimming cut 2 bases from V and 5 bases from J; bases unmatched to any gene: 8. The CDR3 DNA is TGTGCCAGCAGTTACGCGACAGGGTCAGGGGAGACCCAGTACTTC. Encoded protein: CASSYATGSGETQYF.

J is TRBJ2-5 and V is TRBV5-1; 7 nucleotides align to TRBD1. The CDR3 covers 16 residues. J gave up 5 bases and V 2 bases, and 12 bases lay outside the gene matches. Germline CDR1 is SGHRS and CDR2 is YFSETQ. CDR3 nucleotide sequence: TGCGCCAGCAGCTTTCCCCACAGGGGTCTGTCGGAGACCCAGTACTTC. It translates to CASSFPHRGLSETQYF.

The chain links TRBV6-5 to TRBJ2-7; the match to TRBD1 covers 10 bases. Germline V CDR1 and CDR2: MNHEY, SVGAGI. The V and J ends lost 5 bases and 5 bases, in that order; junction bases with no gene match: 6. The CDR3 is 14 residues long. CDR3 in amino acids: CASSRQGARNEQYF. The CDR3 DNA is TGTGCCAGCAGTAGACAGGGGGCGCGGAACGAGCAGTACTTC.

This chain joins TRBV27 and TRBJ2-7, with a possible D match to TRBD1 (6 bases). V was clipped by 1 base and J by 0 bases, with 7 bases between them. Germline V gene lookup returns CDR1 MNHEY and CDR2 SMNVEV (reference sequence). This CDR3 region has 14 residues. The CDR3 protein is CASSLYRDSYEQYF. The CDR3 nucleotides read TGTGCCAGCAGTTTATACAGGGACTCCTACGAGCAGTACTTC.

The CDR3 spells CASSSAGQGRTEAFF. CDR3 nucleotides: TGTGCCAGTAGTTCTGCGGGACAGGGAAGAACTGAAGCTTTCTTT. The genes are TRBV19 and TRBJ1-1; 9 bases fit TRBD1. V was clipped by 5 bases and J by 5 bases; unmatched bases: 9. The CDR3 sequence is 15 residues long. Germline V gene data show CDR1 as LNHDA and CDR2 as SQIVND (reference sequence).